This is a list of T cell receptor beta chains from one sample in a study of cytomegalovirus exposure and HLA in healthy donors. Profiled with immunoSEQ multiplex PCR; TCRdb holds only in-frame clones, not every one. Altogether about 160,000 clones are present, around four fifths being singletons, with the ten largest covering approximately 1.3%. The sample taken for sequencing was PBMCs. These receptors originate from a man aged 25-45 years in good health and CMV-seronegative. CDR3s include the opening cysteine and the closing phenylalanine or tryptophan. Each record gives: D gene, V gene, J gene, clone size, CDR3 protein, CDR3 DNA. D genes are given only for firm matches. Clone size is shown for a subset of rows, as once, few, many or a class of expanded clone.

TRBD2	TRBV25-1	TRBJ2-1	NA	CASSEGLAGYNEQFF	TGTGCCAGCAGTGAGGGACTAGCGGGGTACAATGAGCAGTTCTTC
TRBD1	TRBV11-3	TRBJ2-5	NA	CASSPGQPQETQYF	TGTGCCAGCAGCCCGGGACAGCCCCAAGAGACCCAGTACTTC
NA	TRBV1	TRBJ1-5	NA	CTHIGADSNQPQHF	TGCACCCACATTGGAGCGGATAGCAATCAGCCCCAGCATTTT
TRBD1	TRBV6-5	TRBJ1-4	NA	CASSPGQAIGEKLFF	TGTGCCAGCAGCCCAGGACAGGCAATTGGAGAAAAACTGTTTTTT
TRBD2	TRBV7-2	TRBJ2-1	NA	CASSTGTSGSSYNEQFF	TGTGCCAGCAGCACCGGGACTAGCGGGAGCTCGTACAATGAGCAGTTCTTC
NA	TRBV18	TRBJ2-7	NA	CASSPLLTVTYEQYF	TGTGCCAGCTCACCACTATTGACAGTGACCTACGAGCAGTACTTC
TRBD2	TRBV6-5	TRBJ2-7	NA	CASSGVSGGLYEQYF	TGTGCCAGCAGTGGGGTTAGCGGGGGGCTCTACGAGCAGTACTTC
NA	TRBV4-1	TRBJ2-2	few	CASSQVGKGSTGELFF	TGCGCCAGCAGCCAAGTTGGGAAAGGGAGCACCGGGGAGCTGTTTTTT
NA	TRBV7-2	TRBJ2-5	NA	CASRLDAETQYF	TGTGCCAGTAGACTAGACGCCGAGACCCAGTACTTC
NA	TRBV6-5	TRBJ1-1	NA	CASTTTGNTEAFF	TGTGCCAGCACCACCACAGGGAACACTGAAGCTTTCTTT
TRBD2	TRBV5-1	TRBJ2-5	NA	CASSRLAGKQETQYF	TGCGCCAGCAGCAGACTAGCGGGCAAACAAGAGACCCAGTACTTC
NA	TRBV14	TRBJ2-7	few	CASSQALYYGQYF	TGTGCCAGCAGCCAGGCACTTTACTACGGGCAGTACTTC
NA	TRBV6-6	TRBJ2-7	NA	CASSYSTSSYEQYF	TGTGCCAGCAGTTACTCGACTAGCTCCTACGAGCAGTACTTC
TRBD2	TRBV7-3	TRBJ2-2	once	CASSKSGGAAGELFF	TGTGCCAGCAGCAAGAGCGGGGGGGCTGCCGGGGAGCTGTTTTTT
NA	TRBV30	TRBJ2-1	NA	CAWTRGGISYNEQFF	TGTGCCTGGACGAGGGGGGGGATTTCCTACAATGAGCAGTTCTTC
NA	TRBV11-2	TRBJ1-1	NA	CASSLEDSGRTEAFF	TGTGCCAGCAGCTTAGAGGATTCGGGGAGGACTGAAGCTTTCTTT
NA	TRBV10-3	TRBJ2-5	few	CAISDQSKSGETQYF	TGTGCCATCAGTGACCAGTCAAAGAGCGGGGAGACCCAGTACTTC
TRBD2	TRBV5-6	TRBJ2-1	NA	CASSFNGRAINEQFF	TGTGCCAGCAGCTTTAACGGGAGGGCAATCAATGAGCAGTTCTTC
NA	TRBV5-4	TRBJ2-3	NA	CASSVRDNTDTQYF	TGTGCCAGCAGCGTCCGCGACAACACAGATACGCAGTATTTT
TRBD1	TRBV19	TRBJ1-6	NA	CASLGQGASPLHF	TGTGCCAGCCTTGGACAGGGGGCCTCACCCCTCCACTTT
TRBD1	TRBV5-1	TRBJ2-1	NA	CASSRRDRGRDEQFF	TGCGCCAGCAGCCGGAGGGACAGGGGGCGCGATGAGCAGTTCTTC
TRBD1	TRBV7-3	TRBJ2-3	NA	CASSASGQGTDTQYF	TGTGCCAGCAGCGCCTCGGGACAGGGCACAGATACGCAGTATTTT
TRBD2	TRBV5-3	TRBJ2-3	NA	CARSPGLAGGNTDTQYF	TGTGCCAGAAGCCCTGGACTAGCGGGGGGAAACACAGATACGCAGTATTTT
NA	TRBV28	TRBJ1-2	NA	CASSEGSLLGNYGYTF	TGTGCCAGCAGCGAGGGTTCATTGCTCGGTAACTATGGCTACACCTTC
TRBD2	TRBV6-5	TRBJ2-1	NA	CASSYASGGGEQFF	TGTGCCAGCAGTTACGCTAGCGGGGGCGGTGAGCAGTTCTTC
NA	TRBV5-1	TRBJ2-7	NA	CASSLAEQASYEQYF	TGCGCCAGCAGCTTGGCCGAGCAGGCGTCCTACGAGCAGTACTTC